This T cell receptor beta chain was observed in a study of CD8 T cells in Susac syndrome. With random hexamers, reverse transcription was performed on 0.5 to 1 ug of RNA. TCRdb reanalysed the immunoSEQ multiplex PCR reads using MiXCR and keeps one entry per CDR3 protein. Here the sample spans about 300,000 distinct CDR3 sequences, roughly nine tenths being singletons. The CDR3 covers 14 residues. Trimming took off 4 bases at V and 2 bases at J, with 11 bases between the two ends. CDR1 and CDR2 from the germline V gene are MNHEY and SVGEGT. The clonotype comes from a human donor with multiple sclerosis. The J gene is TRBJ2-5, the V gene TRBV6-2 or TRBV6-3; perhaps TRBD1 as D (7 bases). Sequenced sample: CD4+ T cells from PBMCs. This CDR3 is CASSSAGQQETQYF. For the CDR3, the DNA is TGTGCCAGCAGTTCGGCGGGACAGCAAGAGACCCAGTACTTC.